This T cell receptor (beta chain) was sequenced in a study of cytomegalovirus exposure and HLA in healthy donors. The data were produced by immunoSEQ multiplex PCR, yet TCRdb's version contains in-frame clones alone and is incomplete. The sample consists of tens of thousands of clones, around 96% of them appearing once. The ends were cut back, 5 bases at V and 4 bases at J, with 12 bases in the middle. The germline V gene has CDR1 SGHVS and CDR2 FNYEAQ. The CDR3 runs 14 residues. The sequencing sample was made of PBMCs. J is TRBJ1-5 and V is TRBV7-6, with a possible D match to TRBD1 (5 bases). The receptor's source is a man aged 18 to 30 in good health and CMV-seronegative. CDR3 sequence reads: CASSASGGNQPQHF. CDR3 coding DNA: TGTGCCAGCAGCGCGTCCGGGGGAAATCAGCCCCAGCATTTT. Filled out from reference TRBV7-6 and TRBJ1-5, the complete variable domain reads GAGVSQSPRYKVTKRGQDVALRCDPISGHVSLYWYRQALGQGPEFLTYFNYEAQQDKSGLPNDRFSAERPEGSISTLTIQRTEQRDSAMYRCASSASGGNQPQHFGDGTRLSIL.